One and the same sample provided the 32 T cell receptor beta chains below, sequenced in a study of blood T cell repertoires in COVID-19. Here immunoSEQ multiplex PCR was the method, and the copy in TCRdb shows in-frame clones only, minus some. The data hold some 80,000 clones, with about 87% observed a single time. The sequencing sample was made of peripheral blood. The receptors originated from a man older than 75 with active or convalescent COVID-19.

This clone was counted a few times. The chain recombines TRBV2 with TRBJ2-2; D unclear. The CDR3 is 13 residues long. Germline V gene lookup returns CDR1 SNHLY and CDR2 FYNNEI. V was shortened by 6 bases and J by 5 bases, with 10 bases between the two germline ends. The CDR3 loop is CASRVALTGELFF. CDR3 in DNA: TGTGCCAGCAGGGTGGCTCTTACCGGGGAGCTGTTTTTT.

This chain uses TRBV19 with TRBJ1-2; 7 nucleotides align to TRBD1. Trimming cost V 3 bases and J 4 bases; bases outside gene matches: 2. The CDR3 sequence is 13 residues long. The V gene's germline CDR1 is LNHDA and CDR2 SQIVND (reference sequence). The CDR3 nucleotides are TGTGCCAGTAGTATCCGGGACAGCTATGGCTACACCTTC. Protein product: CASSIRDSYGYTF.

The J gene is TRBJ1-4, the V gene TRBV2, with 8 nucleotides matching TRBD1. Germline-derived CDR1 and CDR2 are SNHLY and FYNNEI. This CDR3 has 15 residues. V lost 2 bases to trimming and J lost 7 bases; unmatched junction nucleotides: 6. The chain's CDR3 is CASSEIQGAREKLFF. Written as DNA, the CDR3 is TGTGCCAGCAGTGAAATCCAGGGGGCTCGTGAAAAACTGTTTTTT.

The genes are TRBV9 and TRBJ2-1, with D possibly TRBD2 on 5 matching bases. This CDR3 has 15 residues. The germline CDR1 and CDR2 sequences are SGDLS and YYNGEE. Trimming left V 0 bases short and J 2 bases short, with 9 bases between. CDR3 DNA sequence: TGTGCCAGCAGCGTAGTTGACTACGCCTACAATGAGCAGTTCTTC. Protein: CASSVVDYAYNEQFF.

This clone was detected ten times or more. Here the CDR3 reads CASSQGTGNQPQHF. CDR3 in DNA: TGCGCCAGCAGCCAGGGGACAGGCAATCAGCCCCAGCATTTT. This chain uses TRBV4-1 with TRBJ1-5; the match to TRBD1 covers 7 bases. The CDR3 runs 14 residues. V shed 3 bases, J shed 2 bases, and the junction held 1 base outside the gene matches. Germline V CDR1 and CDR2: MGHRA, YSYEKL.

The chain uses TRBV11-3 and TRBJ2-1; D possibly corresponds to TRBD2 (7 bases). This CDR3 comprises 15 residues. Trimming stripped 1 base from V and 6 bases from J, with 13 bases between. Germline V gene lookup returns CDR1 SGHNT and CDR2 YENEEA. The CDR3 here is CASSLGGGGANEQFF. CDR3 in DNA: TGTGCCAGCAGCTTAGGTGGTGGGGGGGCCAATGAGCAGTTCTTC.

A single count supports this clone. J is TRBJ1-5 and V is TRBV19; 7 nucleotides agree with TRBD1. Germline V gene data show CDR1 as LNHDA and CDR2 as SQIVND (reference sequence). With 10 bases clipped from V and 5 bases from J, the junction kept 11 bases outside the gene matches. The CDR3 length is 14 residues. The CDR3 region has the DNA TGTGCCACCCAGACGACAGGGAACGATCAGCCCCAGCATTTT. Protein sequence: CATQTTGNDQPQHF.

The chain combines TRBV10-3 with TRBJ2-2; 7 bases are shared with TRBD2. The CDR3 has 16 amino acids. The junction had 10 bases not matched to a gene; V was cut back by 8 bases and J by 1 base. The germline V gene has CDR1 ENHRY and CDR2 SYGVKD. The CDR3, as DNA: TGTGCCATCCGCGAGAGGGCTAGCGGGAACACCGGGGAGCTGTTTTTT. Protein sequence: CAIRERASGNTGELFF.

The chain carries TRBV7-3 and TRBJ2-3; 10 bases are a match to TRBD2. V gave up 0 bases and J gave up 3 bases; unmatched junction bases: 12. This CDR3 is 19 amino acids long. Germline V gene lookup returns CDR1 SGHTA and CDR2 FQGTGA. Here the CDR3 reads CASSLTSGGASGSTDTQYF. The CDR3 nucleotides read TGTGCCAGCAGCTTAACCTCTGGCGGGGCTAGCGGGAGTACAGATACGCAGTATTTT.

In this sample, this clone turned up once. The V call is TRBV19, the J call TRBJ1-4, with D perhaps TRBD1 (6 bases). Between the trimmed V and J ends, which lost 5 bases and 7 bases, there was a span of 17 bases. CDR1 and CDR2 from the germline V gene are LNHDA and SQIVND (reference sequence). The CDR3 extends over 15 amino acids. The CDR3 region is CASSALGGAREKLFF. The DNA of the CDR3 is TGTGCCAGTAGTGCCCTTGGGGGGGCGCGTGAAAAACTGTTTTTT.

The chain joins TRBV5-1 to TRBJ1-4, with a possible D match to TRBD1 (6 bases). Germline lookup yields CDR1 SGHRS and CDR2 YFSETQ. The CDR3 runs 14 residues. V was trimmed by 2 bases and J by 8 bases, leaving 13 bases between them. The CDR3 DNA is TGCGCCAGCAGCTTTGCAGGGGCGAGGGAAAAACTGTTTTTT. Encoded protein: CASSFAGAREKLFF.

The CDR3 DNA follows: TGTGCCAGCAGCCTCAGGGCCCTCTTATATAGCTCCTACAATGAGCAGTTCTTC. This sequence encodes CASSLRALLYSSYNEQFF. This chain joins TRBV2 and TRBJ2-1, with a tentative D call TRBD1 (5 bases). The CDR3 has 18 amino acids. V was clipped by 6 bases and J by 0 bases, with 21 bases between them. Looked up from germline, CDR1 is SNHLY and CDR2 is FYNNEI. The full variable domain, rest sourced from reference TRBV2 and TRBJ2-1, is EPEVTQTPSHQVTQMGQEVILRCVPISNHLYFYWYRQILGQKVEFLVSFYNNEISEKSEIFDDQFSVERPDGSNFTLKIRSTKLEDSAMYFCASSLRALLYSSYNEQFFGPGTRLTVL.

V and J are TRBV7-7 and TRBJ2-5; D is perhaps TRBD2 (6 bases). Trimming removed 5 bases from V and 5 bases from J, with 21 bases in between. The CDR3 has 16 amino acids. The germline CDR1 and CDR2 sequences are SSHAT and FNYEAQ (reference sequence). Written as DNA, the CDR3 is TGTGCCAGCAGCCCGGGTGGGCGGGGAAGGTGGGAGACCCAGTACTTC. Translated, it gives CASSPGGRGRWETQYF.

This clone was counted once. V and J are TRBV15 and TRBJ1-6; D unresolved. Trimming removed 3 bases at V and 6 bases at J, with 3 bases between. CDR3 size: 12 residues. Germline-derived CDR1 and CDR2 are LNHNV and YYDKDF (reference sequence). Written as DNA, the CDR3 is TGTGCCACCAGCAGGCGTAATTCACCCCTCCACTTT. Protein product: CATSRRNSPLHF.

This chain joins TRBV12-3 or TRBV12-4 and TRBJ1-5; no clear D. Trimming cost V 3 bases and J 7 bases, with 10 bases left between them. There are 13 residues in the CDR3. CDR3 sequence reads: CASSLGGQQPQHF. DNA for the CDR3: TGTGCCAGCAGTTTGGGCGGGCAACAGCCCCAGCATTTT.

The V and J genes are TRBV3-1 (or the pseudogene TRBV3-2) and TRBJ2-1; TRBD1 agrees at 8 bases. The CDR3 sequence is 15 residues long. The germline V gene has CDR1 LGHDT and CDR2 YNNKEL (reference sequence). V lost 3 bases to trimming and J lost 4 bases; unmatched junction nucleotides: 5. The CDR3 coding sequence is TGTGCCAGCAGCCACAACAGGGGGACGTACAATGAGCAGTTCTTC. Translating it yields CASSHNRGTYNEQFF.

The chain carries TRBV7-9 and TRBJ2-3; TRBD2 might be the D (6 bases). Germline V gene lookup returns CDR1 SEHNR and CDR2 FQNEAQ (reference sequence). V lost 5 bases and J lost 0, with 15 bases in between. The CDR3 sequence is 16 residues long. The CDR3 region is CASSPPGVPSTDTQYF. As DNA, the CDR3 is TGTGCCAGCAGCCCACCGGGAGTTCCTAGCACAGATACGCAGTATTTT. Looking up the rest from reference TRBV7-9 and TRBJ2-3 gives the full variable domain: DTGVSQNPRHKITKRGQNVTFRCDPISEHNRLYWYRQTLGQGPEFLTYFQNEAQLEKSRLLSDRFSAERPKGSFSTLEIQRTEQGDSAMYLCASSPPGVPSTDTQYFGPGTRLTVL.

This rearrangement joins TRBV3-1 (or the pseudogene TRBV3-2) to TRBJ2-5; TRBD2 matches 8 bases. Germline CDR1 reads LGHDT; CDR2 reads YNNKEL (reference sequence). The CDR3 loop spans 15 amino acids. Trimming at V came to 7 bases and at J to 4 bases, leaving 11 bases not matched to a gene. This CDR3 is CASTRERGPPETQYF. CDR3 in DNA: TGTGCCAGCACCAGAGAGCGGGGGCCCCCAGAGACCCAGTACTTC.

The chain couples TRBV7-2 to TRBJ1-2, with 7 bases lining up with TRBD1. The CDR3 totals 13 residues. The germline V gene encodes CDR1 SGHTA and CDR2 FQGNSA. V was pared by 6 bases and J by 3 bases, with 4 bases of the junction left unmatched. The CDR3 sequence: CASSSTGDYGYTF. In DNA form, the CDR3 reads TGTGCCAGCAGTTCAACAGGGGACTATGGCTACACCTTC.

This sequence joins TRBV5-1 and TRBJ2-5; a weak D match, TRBD1 (6 bases). CDR3 size: 15 residues. Trimming left V 2 bases short and J 4 bases short, with 15 bases between. From germline, CDR1 is SGHRS and CDR2 YFSETQ. CDR3 protein: CASSFGTGLGETQYF. As DNA, the CDR3 is TGCGCCAGCAGCTTCGGAACAGGGTTAGGAGAGACCCAGTACTTC.

This chain uses TRBV7-9 with TRBJ2-1; 10 bases are a match to TRBD1. Germline loops: CDR1 SEHNR, CDR2 FQNEAQ (reference sequence). The length of the CDR3 is 16 residues. J gave up 6 bases and V 1 base, and 6 bases lay outside the gene matches. CDR3 protein: CASSLVLGTGANEQFF. The CDR3, as DNA: TGTGCCAGCAGCTTAGTCCTCGGGACAGGGGCCAATGAGCAGTTCTTC.

This chain connects TRBV4-1 to TRBJ1-6; D uncertain. Per the germline V gene, CDR1 is MGHRA and CDR2 is YSYEKL. CDR3 length: 16 amino acids. The ends were cut back, 0 bases at V and 7 bases at J, with 13 bases in the middle. CDR3 nucleotide sequence: TGCGCCAGCAGCCAAGATAGAGGCAGCCCCAATTCACCCCTCCACTTT. Protein sequence: CASSQDRGSPNSPLHF.

The CDR3 loop is CASSIVQGARRTGELFF. Written as DNA, the CDR3 is TGTGCCAGTAGTATCGTACAGGGGGCGCGTCGCACCGGGGAGCTGTTTTTT. The chain joins TRBV19 to TRBJ2-2, with 9 bases matching TRBD1. Trimming took 3 bases from V and 4 from J; bases not matched to a gene: 9. Germline V gives CDR1 LNHDA, CDR2 SQIVND (reference sequence). CDR3 size: 17 residues.

The rearrangement joins TRBV19 to TRBJ2-5; 7 bases align to TRBD1. V shed 4 bases and J 4 bases; nucleotides not matched to a gene: 9. Germline lookup yields CDR1 LNHDA and CDR2 SQIVND (reference sequence). This CDR3 region has 15 residues. The CDR3 loop is CASSTIRQGAETQYF. The CDR3 bases are TGTGCCAGTAGTACCATCAGACAGGGCGCAGAGACCCAGTACTTC.

The count of this clone is one. This rearrangement joins TRBV6-6 to TRBJ2-3, with 12 bases that match TRBD2. Germline V gene lookup returns CDR1 MNHNY and CDR2 SVGAGI (reference sequence). This CDR3 spans 16 amino acids. V shed 4 bases and J 5 bases; nucleotides not matched to a gene: 7. The CDR3 sequence: CASSSFLAGGLDTQYF. The CDR3 region has the DNA TGTGCCAGCAGTTCCTTTCTAGCGGGAGGGCTAGATACGCAGTATTTT.

J is TRBJ1-3 and V is TRBV9, with TRBD1 identical over 7 bases. The CDR3 is 15 amino acids. J lost 5 bases, V lost 4 bases, and 9 bases had no gene match. Germline V gives CDR1 SGDLS, CDR2 YYNGEE. The CDR3 loop is CASSSDAGGRNTIYF. CDR3 sequence (DNA): TGTGCCAGCAGCTCAGACGCAGGGGGTAGAAACACCATATATTTT.

The chain links TRBV3-1 (or the pseudogene TRBV3-2) to TRBJ2-1; TRBD2 matches 13 bases. V shed 0 bases and J 5 bases; nucleotides not matched to a gene: 10. This CDR3 has 19 amino acids. In germline, CDR1 is LGHDT, CDR2 YNNKEL (reference sequence). CDR3 in DNA: TGTGCCAGCAGCCAAGATCTCATCGGACTAGCGGGAGTAAACAATGAGCAGTTCTTC. Protein sequence: CASSQDLIGLAGVNNEQFF.

V gene TRBV30 combines with J gene TRBJ2-3, with 10 bases matching TRBD2. Germline loops: CDR1 GTSNPN, CDR2 SVGIG (reference sequence). J gave up 4 bases and V 0 bases, and 4 bases lay outside the gene matches. This CDR3 is built from 15 residues. CDR3 protein: CAWSVLAGPSDTQYF. CDR3 nucleotide sequence: TGTGCCTGGAGTGTACTAGCGGGACCCTCAGATACGCAGTATTTT.

The rearrangement uses TRBV29-1 and TRBJ2-3, with D unresolved. Germline CDR1 and CDR2: SQVTM and ANQGSEA. The CDR3 is made up of 14 amino acids. V gave up 3 bases and J gave up 2 bases, with 12 bases separating them. CDR3 nucleotide sequence: TGCAGCGTTGACGAGGCGGCGAACACAGATACGCAGTATTTT. This encodes CSVDEAANTDTQYF.

This clone appeared a single time. This chain uses TRBV7-2 with TRBJ2-5; 7 bases line up with TRBD1. Germline-derived CDR1 and CDR2 are SGHTA and FQGNSA. V gave up 7 bases and J gave up 1 base; unmatched junction bases: 9. CDR3 length: 15 residues. The CDR3 spells CASTVQTGPQETQYF. The DNA for the CDR3 is TGTGCCAGCACCGTACAGACAGGGCCCCAAGAGACCCAGTACTTC.

This chain joins TRBV5-4 and TRBJ2-5; TRBD2 aligns across 9 bases. This CDR3 is built from 16 residues. Germline V gene data show CDR1 as SGHNT and CDR2 as YYREEE (reference sequence). V lost 0 bases and J lost 5; bases outside the gene matches: 8. The CDR3, as DNA: TGTGCCAGCAGCTTGGCCCTGGGCGGGGGGGTGGAGACCCAGTACTTC. It codes for CASSLALGGGVETQYF.

The chain has TRBV28 and TRBJ2-5; D uncertain. Germline assignment: CDR1 MDHEN and CDR2 SYDVKM. This CDR3 has 13 residues. V was clipped by 7 bases and J by 5 bases, with 14 bases between them. CDR3 amino acids: CASTWYRWETQYF. The CDR3 region has the DNA TGTGCCAGCACCTGGTACAGATGGGAGACCCAGTACTTC.